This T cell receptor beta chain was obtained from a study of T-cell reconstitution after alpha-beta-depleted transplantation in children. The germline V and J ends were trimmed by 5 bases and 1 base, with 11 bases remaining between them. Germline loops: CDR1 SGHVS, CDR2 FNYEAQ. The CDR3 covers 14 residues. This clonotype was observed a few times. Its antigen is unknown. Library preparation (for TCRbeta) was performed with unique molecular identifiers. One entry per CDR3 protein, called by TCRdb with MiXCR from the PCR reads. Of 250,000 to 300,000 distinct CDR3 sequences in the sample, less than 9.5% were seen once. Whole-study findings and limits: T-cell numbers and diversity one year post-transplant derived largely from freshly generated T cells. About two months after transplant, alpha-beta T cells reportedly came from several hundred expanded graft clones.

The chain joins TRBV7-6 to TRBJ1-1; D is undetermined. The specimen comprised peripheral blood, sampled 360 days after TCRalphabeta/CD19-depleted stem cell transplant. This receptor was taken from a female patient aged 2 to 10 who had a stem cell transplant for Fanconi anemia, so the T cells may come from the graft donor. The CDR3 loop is CASSPTKENTEAFF. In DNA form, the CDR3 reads TGTGCCAGCAGCCCAACCAAGGAGAACACTGAAGCTTTCTTT.